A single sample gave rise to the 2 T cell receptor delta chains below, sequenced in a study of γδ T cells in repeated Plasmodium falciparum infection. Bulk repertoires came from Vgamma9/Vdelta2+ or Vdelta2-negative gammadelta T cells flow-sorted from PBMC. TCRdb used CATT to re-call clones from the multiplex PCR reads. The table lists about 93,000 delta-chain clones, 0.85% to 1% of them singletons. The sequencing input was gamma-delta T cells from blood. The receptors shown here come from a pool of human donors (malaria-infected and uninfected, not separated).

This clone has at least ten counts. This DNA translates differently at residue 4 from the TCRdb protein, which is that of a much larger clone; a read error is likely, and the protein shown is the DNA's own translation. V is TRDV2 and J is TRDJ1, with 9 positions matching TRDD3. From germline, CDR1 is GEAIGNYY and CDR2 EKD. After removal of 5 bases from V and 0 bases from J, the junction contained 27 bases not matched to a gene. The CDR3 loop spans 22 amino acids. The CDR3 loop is CACGEITTLTGGPLSYTDKLIF. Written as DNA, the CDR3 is TGTGCCTGTGGCGAAATTACAACACTGACTGGGGGACCCTTATCGTACACCGATAAACTCATCTTT.

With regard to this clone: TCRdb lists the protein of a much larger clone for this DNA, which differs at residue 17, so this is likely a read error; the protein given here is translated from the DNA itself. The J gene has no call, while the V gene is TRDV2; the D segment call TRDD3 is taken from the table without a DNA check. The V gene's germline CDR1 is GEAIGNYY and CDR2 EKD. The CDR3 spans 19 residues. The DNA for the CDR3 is TGTGCCTGTGACACCGTACTGGGGGATACATCCTGGGACACCCGACAGACGTTTTTC. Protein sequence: CACDTVLGDTSWDTRQTFF.